Listed here is a single T cell receptor beta chain. Trimming pared 2 bases from V and 5 bases from J, leaving 12 bases between. The CDR3 extends over 15 amino acids. CDR1 and CDR2 (germline): SNHLY, FYNNEI. This sample is drawn from a study of blood T cell repertoires in COVID-19. For the study at large: Sites in the United States, Italy and Spain provided acute and convalescent COVID-19 samples. T cells, B-cell-depleted T cells, or PBMCs provided the cDNA or gDNA that served as material.

In the authors' methods: Amplification from reference gene primers served as the basis for estimated nucleated cell counts. The repertoire was sequenced with immunoSEQ multiplex PCR; TCRdb's copy has only in-frame clones and lacks some. That table furnishes V, J and clone size, whereas the DNA furnished D and trimming. The repertoire holds about 220,000 clones, with around 80% as singletons. The sequence was obtained from a man aged 50-59 years with active or convalescent COVID-19. Specimen: peripheral blood. The chain carries TRBV2 and TRBJ2-2; D is possibly TRBD1 (6 bases). Here the CDR3 reads CASSEQGTRTGELFF. CDR3 sequence (DNA): TGTGCCAGCAGTGAACAGGGGACGAGGACCGGGGAGCTGTTTTTT.